The 13 T cell receptor beta chains reported below all come from one sample, sequenced in a study of Graves' ophthalmopathy and Graves' hyperthyroidism. Amplification of TCR beta CDR3 regions used RNA transcripts. An initial RT-PCR round employing HTBI primers preceded a second-round multiplex PCR. TCRdb redid the calling of the multiplex PCR reads with MiXCR, one entry per CDR3 protein. The sample has hundreds of thousands of distinct CDR3 sequences, around a fifth seen once. Sequenced sample: peripheral blood. Every receptor here comes from a woman younger than 30 with stable Graves' hyperthyroidism.

The table lists this clonotype with many counts. The chain is built from TRBV12-3 or TRBV12-4 and TRBJ2-5; 8 nucleotides match TRBD1. The ends lost 6 bases at V and 0 bases at J; junction bases unmatched: 6. The CDR3 runs to 15 residues. CDR3 DNA: TGTGCCAGCAGCAGACAGGGGTCCTACCAAGAGACCCAGTACTTC. The encoded protein is CASSRQGSYQETQYF.

The sample holds many counts of this clonotype. The gene calls are TRBV15 and TRBJ2-7, with 9 bases identical to TRBD1. Trimming at V came to 0 bases and at J to 5 bases, leaving 5 bases not matched to a gene. CDR3 size: 15 residues. Germline V lookup: CDR1 LNHNV, CDR2 YYDKDF (reference sequence). CDR3 DNA: TGTGCCACCAGCAGAGAACAGGGGGCGCCGAACGAGCAGTACTTC. It specifies CATSREQGAPNEQYF. The full variable domain, in which reference TRBV15 and TRBJ2-7 provide the parts outside the CDR3, is DAMVIQNPRYQVTQFGKPVTLSCSQTLNHNVMYWYQQKSSQAPKLLFHYYDKDFNNEADTPDNFQSRRPNTSFCFLDIRSPGLGDTAMYLCATSREQGAPNEQYFGPGTRLTVT.

The chain is built from TRBV20-1 and TRBJ2-7; TRBD2 matches at 10 bases. CDR1 is DFQATT, CDR2 SNEGSKA, per germline (reference sequence). With V trimmed by 5 bases and J by 5 bases, 6 bases remained unmatched. The CDR3 sequence is 13 residues long. The CDR3 sequence is CSALAGALHEQYF. The CDR3 bases are TGCAGTGCTCTAGCGGGAGCTCTCCACGAGCAGTACTTC.

V usage is TRBV6-1 and J usage is TRBJ2-7, with D tentatively TRBD1 (6 bases). CDR3 size: 14 residues. In germline, CDR1 is MNHNS, CDR2 SASEGT. Trimming took off 6 bases at V and 3 bases at J, with 15 bases between the two ends. CDR3 region: CASRGQIPNYEQYF. The CDR3 DNA is TGTGCCAGCAGAGGACAGATCCCAAACTACGAGCAGTACTTC.

This chain joins TRBV12-5 and TRBJ1-2, with 7 nucleotides matching TRBD1. V dropped 3 bases and J dropped 7; count of bases not matched to a gene: 5. CDR3 length equals 13 residues. Looked up from germline, CDR1 is LGHNT and CDR2 is FRNRAP. CDR3 DNA sequence: TGTGCTAGTGGTTTCACAGGGGACTCTGGCTACACCTTC. Amino acid sequence: CASGFTGDSGYTF. The entire variable domain, with the rest obtained from reference TRBV12-5 and TRBJ1-2, is as follows: DARVTQTPRHKVTEMGQEVTMRCQPILGHNTVFWYRQTMMQGLELLAYFRNRAPLDDSGMPKDRFSAEMPDATLATLKIQPSEPRDSAVYFCASGFTGDSGYTFGSGTRLTVV.

The genes are TRBV6-1 and TRBJ2-5; 11 positions match TRBD2. CDR1 is MNHNS, CDR2 SASEGT, per germline. This CDR3 spans 14 amino acids. J was trimmed by 7 bases and V by 7 bases; bases with no gene match: 8. CDR3 sequence (DNA): TGTGCCAGCACCGTACTAGCGGGAGCTCCGACCCAGTACTTC. Translating it yields CASTVLAGAPTQYF.

In its sample, this clonotype was seen a few times. This chain uses TRBV2 with TRBJ1-1; TRBD1 matches 7 bases. Germline lookup yields CDR1 SNHLY and CDR2 FYNNEI. This CDR3 spans 15 amino acids. J was trimmed by 0 bases and V by 4 bases; bases with no gene match: 5. The CDR3 region is CASSAPQGVNTEAFF. The DNA for the CDR3 is TGTGCCAGCAGTGCCCCTCAGGGGGTGAACACTGAAGCTTTCTTT.

This clonotype was seen at least ten times. The chain uses TRBV13 and TRBJ2-5; TRBD2 is a possible D gene (5 bases). The CDR3 sequence is 14 residues long. Trimming stripped 5 bases from V and 2 bases from J, with 12 bases between. Germline CDR1 reads PRHDT; CDR2 reads FYEKMQ (reference sequence). This CDR3 reads CASSPWTLQETQYF. DNA of the CDR3: TGTGCCAGCAGCCCTTGGACTTTACAAGAGACCCAGTACTTC.

This clonotype showed up many times. The chain is built from TRBV25-1 and TRBJ1-3; D gene unclear. Germline-derived CDR1 and CDR2 are MGHDK and SYGVNS. This CDR3 has 11 residues. V was clipped by 7 bases and J by 3 bases, with 4 bases between them. The CDR3 coding sequence is TGTGCCAGCAAATTTGGAAACACCATATATTTT. Translation gives CASKFGNTIYF. Full variable domain (remainder filled in from reference TRBV25-1 and TRBJ1-3): EADIYQTPRYLVIGTGKKITLECSQTMGHDKMYWYQQDPGMELHLIHYSYGVNSTEKGDLSSESTVSRIRTEHFPLTLESARPSHTSQYLCASKFGNTIYFGEGSWLTVV.

This clonotype has ten or more counts. This chain uses TRBV12-3 or TRBV12-4 with TRBJ1-3, with 8 bases aligning to TRBD1. Trimming at V came to 5 bases and at J to 2 bases, leaving 2 bases not matched to a gene. The CDR3 runs to 14 residues. The CDR3: CASSPTGAGNTIYF. The CDR3 region has the DNA TGTGCCAGCAGTCCGACAGGGGCTGGAAACACCATATATTTT.

The sample holds many counts of this clonotype. The rearrangement uses TRBV6-5 and TRBJ1-3; D gene uncertain. Trimming took off 2 bases at V and 0 bases at J, with 11 bases between the two ends. CDR1 and CDR2 (germline): MNHEY, SVGAGI. The CDR3 loop spans 16 amino acids. The CDR3 loop reads CASSYLPGSSGNTIYF. The CDR3, as DNA: TGTGCCAGCAGTTACCTACCGGGGAGCTCTGGAAACACCATATATTTT.

Comment on this clonotype: A read error may be the cause here, since a much bigger clone is one base away. The chain uses TRBV12-3 or TRBV12-4 and TRBJ1-2; a weak D match, TRBD1 (5 bases). The CDR3 extends over 13 amino acids. Here the CDR3 DNA reads TGTGTCAGCAGTTTGGGGGAAATCTATGGCTACACCTTC. Its protein is CVSSLGEIYGYTF.

This clonotype was found many times. The V call is TRBV6-2 or TRBV6-3, the J call TRBJ1-2; D is perhaps TRBD1 (5 bases). The germline CDR1 and CDR2 sequences are MNHEY and SVGEGT. Trimming cost V 2 bases and J 4 bases, with 14 bases left between them. CDR3 length equals 15 residues. The CDR3 region has the DNA TGTGCCAGCAGTTACCAACGGGGCGAGAGCTATGGCTACACCTTC. Amino acid sequence: CASSYQRGESYGYTF.